This TCR beta chain was documented in a study of T cell responses to AZD1222 COVID-19 vaccine. Study in general: Analyses pooled second doses at about 4 or about 12 weeks.

Here immunoSEQ multiplex PCR was the method, and the copy in TCRdb shows in-frame clones only, minus some. The data contain nearly 110,000 clones, 89% of them singletons. Comments on this clone: Its target is unknown.

Study-wide results and caveats: Repertoire sampling happened only post peak T cell response. Spike as a whole was targeted by vaccine-associated CD4 TCRs, dominant at 160-218 and 743-854.

The CDR3 totals 14 residues. Trimming removed 5 bases at V and 4 bases at J, with 14 bases between. Germline lookup yields CDR1 LNHDA and CDR2 SQIVND (reference sequence). Sequenced material: peripheral blood, taken on day 0 of AZD1222 vaccination. The clonotype was recovered from an adult in good health. The gene calls are TRBV19 and TRBJ1-1; D is unclear. As DNA, the CDR3 is TGTGCCAGTAGTGTTAGTGTTGTAGGCACTGAAGCTTTCTTT. This encodes CASSVSVVGTEAFF.